Following are 4 T cell receptor beta chains from one sample sequenced in a study of regulatory T cells in long-lasting Graves disease. Libraries of TCR beta came from iRepertoire HTBI primers plus Arm-PCR of CDR3 regions. TCRdb re-called the multiplex PCR reads with MiXCR, one entry per CDR3 protein. The data show under 500,000 distinct CDR3 sequences, 15% to 20% seen once. Time point described: newly diagnosed GD, antithyroid drugs for less than 3 months. PBMC RNA was the source of the TCR library. These sequences were also reported in another study, on T cells in Graves' hyperthyroidism and ophthalmopathy.

The source material was peripheral blood mononuclear cells (PBMCs), sampled at new diagnosis, from a patient treated with antithyroid drugs. Receptors were obtained from a woman aged 25-40 years with Graves disease.

This clonotype was recorded at least ten times. The J gene is TRBJ1-6, the V gene TRBV7-2; D is possibly TRBD1 (5 bases). V was trimmed by 2 bases and J by 8 bases, leaving 7 bases between them. CDR3 length: 13 residues. The germline V gene has CDR1 SGHTA and CDR2 FQGNSA. As DNA, the CDR3 is TGTGCCAGCAGCTTATCCAGGGATTCACCCCTCCACTTT. Encoded protein: CASSLSRDSPLHF.

The chain recombines TRBV10-3 with TRBJ1-5; possible D gene TRBD1, 5 bases. Germline CDR1 is ENHRY and CDR2 is SYGVKD. The CDR3 is 18 amino acids. Trimming stripped 1 base from V and 4 bases from J, with 20 bases between. The CDR3, as DNA: TGTGCCATCAGTGAGTTCTCCACCGGGACCGCGGGGAATCAGCCCCAGCATTTT. It specifies CAISEFSTGTAGNQPQHF.

This clonotype was counted at least ten times. The chain has TRBV12-3 or TRBV12-4 and TRBJ2-1; no reliable D call. There are 16 residues in the CDR3. V shed 3 bases and J shed 4 bases, with 16 bases lying between them. The CDR3 sequence: CASSLYMADLYNEQFF. In DNA form, the CDR3 reads TGTGCCAGCAGTTTGTACATGGCGGATCTTTACAATGAGCAGTTCTTC.

This chain links TRBV7-2 with TRBJ2-3; D may be TRBD2 (5 bases). The V end was cut by 2 bases, the J end by 3 bases, with 12 bases between. CDR3 length: 15 residues. Germline loops: CDR1 SGHTA, CDR2 FQGNSA. DNA for the CDR3: TGTGCCAGCAGCTTACGGGCGGGTATGACAGATACGCAGTATTTT. Protein sequence: CASSLRAGMTDTQYF. The whole variable domain, remainder taken from reference TRBV7-2 and TRBJ2-3, is GAGVSQSPSNKVTEKGKDVELRCDPISGHTALYWYRQSLGQGLEFLIYFQGNSAPDKSGLPSDRFSAERTGGSVSTLTIQRTQQEDSAVYLCASSLRAGMTDTQYFGPGTRLTVL.